A selection of T cell receptor beta chains follows, all from one sample in a study of T cells in Graves' hyperthyroidism and ophthalmopathy. TCRdb redid the calling of the multiplex PCR reads with MiXCR, one entry per CDR3 protein. The table shows 500,000 or so distinct CDR3 sequences, with 15% to 20% occurring only once. What was sequenced was blood. All receptors come from a woman aged 30 to 39 with Graves' ophthalmopathy. Both conserved end residues are part of each CDR3. Each record gives: J gene, D gene, V gene, clone size, CDR3 protein, CDR3 DNA. D genes are given only for firm matches. Only part of the rows carry a size: once, few, many, or a class if the clone is expanded.

>TRBJ2-1|-|TRBV2|many
CASGGEQFF
TGTGCCAGCGGGGGGGAGCAGTTCTTC
>TRBJ1-1|-|TRBV10-3|-
CAISDNTEKTEAFF
TGTGCCATCAGTGACAATACAGAGAAGACTGAAGCTTTCTTT
>TRBJ2-5|-|TRBV7-2|once
CASSFLGDTEETQYF
TGTGCCAGCAGCTTCCTTGGGGACACGGAGGAGACCCAGTACTTC
>TRBJ2-7|TRBD1|TRBV5-1|-
CASSALTGSGPTSYEQYF
TGTGCCAGCAGCGCTTTGACAGGGTCCGGTCCTACGAGCTACGAGCAGTACTTC
>TRBJ2-2|-|TRBV7-9|-
CASSPTGYGTGELFF
TGTGCCAGCAGCCCGACAGGTTATGGAACCGGGGAGCTGTTTTTT
>TRBJ2-2|TRBD1|TRBV19|-
CASRILGQGYTGELFF
TGTGCCAGTAGAATCTTGGGACAGGGTTACACCGGGGAGCTGTTTTTT
>TRBJ2-3|-|TRBV11-2|few
CASSLSRTGRDTQYF
TGTGCCAGCAGCTTGTCGCGAACAGGGCGAGATACGCAGTATTTT
>TRBJ2-3|-|TRBV19|-
CASNHAGITDTQYF
TGTGCCAGTAACCATGCAGGCATAACAGATACGCAGTATTTT
>TRBJ1-1|-|TRBV29-1|-
CSVEGGWNTEAFF
TGCAGCGTTGAAGGGGGTTGGAACACTGAAGCTTTCTTT
>TRBJ1-3|TRBD1|TRBV6-5|few
CASSYTGGTGNTIYF
TGTGCCAGCAGTTACACAGGGGGAACTGGAAACACCATATATTTT
>TRBJ2-5|-|TRBV7-9|few
CASSLMGGAEETQYF
TGTGCCAGCAGCTTAATGGGGGGCGCGGAAGAGACCCAGTACTTC
>TRBJ2-3|-|TRBV24-1|-
CATSDTRTDTQYF
TGTGCCACCAGTGATACCCGCACAGATACGCAGTATTTT
>TRBJ2-1|TRBD2|TRBV20-1|once
CSAQRGGTSGVSSYNEQFF
TGCAGTGCCCAGAGGGGCGGGACTAGCGGGGTTAGCTCCTACAATGAGCAGTTCTTC
>TRBJ2-1|-|TRBV7-3|many
CASSTGPTNEQFF
TGTGCCAGCAGCACCGGCCCGACAAATGAGCAGTTCTTC
>TRBJ1-2|TRBD1|TRBV29-1|-
CSVEVQGETCYTF
TGCAGCGTTGAAGTACAGGGGGAGACATGCTACACCTTC
>TRBJ1-1|-|TRBV6-2/TRBV6-3|few
CASSPPGNLMGEAFF
TGTGCCAGCAGCCCACCGGGCAACCTTATGGGCGAAGCTTTCTTT
>TRBJ2-5|TRBD1|TRBV7-9|few
CASSSNRGQGETQYF
TGTGCCAGCAGCTCCAACCGGGGACAGGGAGAGACCCAGTACTTC
>TRBJ1-5|TRBD1|TRBV3-1|many
CASSHGDRGNQPQHF
TGTGCCAGCAGCCACGGGGACAGGGGCAATCAGCCCCAGCATTTT
>TRBJ1-5|-|TRBV3-1|many
CASSQTDGSNQPQHF
TGTGCCAGCAGCCAGACAGACGGTAGCAATCAGCCCCAGCATTTT
>TRBJ1-1|-|TRBV7-9|many
CASSLGITGTEAFF
TGTGCCAGCAGCTTAGGCATCACCGGCACTGAAGCTTTCTTT
>TRBJ2-5|TRBD2|TRBV7-2|few
CASSRFSGSSETQYF
TGTGCCAGCAGCCGATTTAGCGGGAGTTCTGAGACCCAGTACTTC
>TRBJ2-3|TRBD2|TRBV7-8|few
CASSHRDYKSYYTQYF
TGTGCCAGCAGCCACCGGGACTACAAGTCTTATTATACGCAGTATTTT
>TRBJ1-5|-|TRBV12-3/TRBV12-4|few
CASSLSWGANQPQHF
TGTGCCAGCAGTTTAAGTTGGGGGGCAAATCAGCCCCAGCATTTT
>TRBJ2-2|-|TRBV11-2|-
CASSLGPYRESGELFF
TGTGCCAGCAGCTTAGGCCCCTACAGGGAATCCGGGGAGCTGTTTTTT
>TRBJ2-2|TRBD2|TRBV2|-
CASKGTSAVGELFF
TGTGCCAGCAAGGGGACTAGCGCCGTCGGGGAGCTGTTTTTT
>TRBJ2-7|TRBD1|TRBV12-3/TRBV12-4|-
CASRETGEFHEQYF
TGTGCCAGCAGGGAGACAGGGGAATTCCACGAGCAGTACTTC
>TRBJ2-3|-|TRBV11-3|many
CASSTSGFTDTQYF
TGTGCCAGCAGCACGAGCGGGTTTACAGATACGCAGTATTTT
>TRBJ2-7|-|TRBV18|many
CASSPSEVPSYEQYF
TGTGCCAGCTCACCCTCGGAGGTTCCCTCCTACGAGCAGTACTTC
>TRBJ1-1|-|TRBV5-1|many
CASKQMNTEAFF
TGCGCCAGCAAACAGATGAACACTGAAGCTTTCTTT
>TRBJ2-1|TRBD1|TRBV2|many
CASSPRTGGIYNEQFF
TGTGCCAGCAGTCCCCGGACAGGGGGAATTTACAATGAGCAGTTCTTC
>TRBJ2-1|TRBD1|TRBV9|-
CASSADGQGPEQFF
TGTGCCAGCAGCGCCGACGGACAGGGCCCTGAGCAGTTCTTC
>TRBJ2-2|TRBD2|TRBV5-6|-
CASRREMAGELFF
TGTGCCAGCAGGCGGGAGATGGCCGGGGAGCTGTTTTTT
>TRBJ2-7|TRBD2|TRBV7-2|many
CASSWLAGVSYEQYF
TGTGCCAGCAGCTGGCTAGCGGGCGTCTCCTACGAGCAGTACTTC
>TRBJ2-1|TRBD2|TRBV7-8|-
CASSLGGGLAGGYEQFF
TGTGCCAGCAGCTTAGGGGGGGGACTAGCGGGAGGATACGAGCAGTTCTTC
>TRBJ2-7|-|TRBV24-1|few
CATSDRGSGGLREQYF
TGTGCCACCAGTGATCGGGGATCTGGGGGCTTACGCGAGCAGTACTTC
>TRBJ2-5|TRBD2|TRBV20-1|many
CSASRIAGAETQYF
TGCAGTGCTAGTCGGATAGCGGGAGCAGAGACCCAGTACTTC
>TRBJ1-2|-|TRBV30|many
CAWRQGGYTF
TGTGCCTGGAGGCAGGGCGGCTACACCTTC